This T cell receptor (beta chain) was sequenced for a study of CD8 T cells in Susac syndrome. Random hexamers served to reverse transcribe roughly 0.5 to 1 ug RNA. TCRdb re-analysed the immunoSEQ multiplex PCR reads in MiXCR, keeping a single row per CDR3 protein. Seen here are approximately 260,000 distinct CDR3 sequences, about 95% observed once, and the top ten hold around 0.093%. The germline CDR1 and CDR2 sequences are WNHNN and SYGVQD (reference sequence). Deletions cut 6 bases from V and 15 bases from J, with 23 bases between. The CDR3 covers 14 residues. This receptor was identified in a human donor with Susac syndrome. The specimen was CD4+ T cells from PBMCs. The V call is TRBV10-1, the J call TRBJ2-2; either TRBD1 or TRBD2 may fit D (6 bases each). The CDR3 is CASRPLTGLSGVFF. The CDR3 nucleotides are TGCGCCAGCAGACCCTTAACAGGGCTCTCGGGGGTGTTTTTT.